The rows below give T cell receptor beta chains drawn from one sample of a study of OX40 agonist ivuxolimab in advanced cancers. Clones were sequenced by immunoSEQ multiplex PCR, and TCRdb holds only the in-frame ones, with some missing. Here the sample spans under 85,000 clones, around nine tenths being singletons. Sequenced here: CD4+ or CD8+ T cells sorted from blood, sampled in a trial of the OX40 agonist ivuxolimab. The receptors stem from an adult with an advanced solid tumor such as melanoma, head and neck, liver or kidney cancer. Each CDR3 is given with its conserved first and last residue. The order of the fields is clone size, J gene, D gene, V gene, CDR3 protein, CDR3 DNA. The D gene is left open where the match is weak. Clone size appears in some rows only: once, few, many, or a class for an expanded clone.

once,TRBJ1-5,.,TRBV18,CASSSILNSNQPQHF,TGTGCCAGCTCATCAATCCTTAATAGCAATCAGCCCCAGCATTTT
.,TRBJ2-1,.,TRBV13,CASSSQTSGGPTRGPYYNEQFF,TGTGCCAGCAGCTCACAGACTAGTGGGGGCCCAACCAGGGGTCCCTACTACAATGAGCAGTTCTTC
.,TRBJ2-7,.,TRBV10-3,CAISESSDEQYF,TGTGCCATCAGTGAGTCTAGTGACGAGCAGTACTTC
.,TRBJ1-6,.,TRBV5-4,CASRIVGTSSYNSPLHF,TGTGCCAGCAGGATCGTAGGAACAAGCTCCTATAATTCACCCCTCCACTTT
.,TRBJ1-6,.,TRBV7-2,CASRFAGLQHSPLHF,TGTGCCAGCAGGTTCGCCGGGTTACAGCATTCACCCCTCCACTTT
.,TRBJ2-7,.,TRBV5-1,CASSLRHPPEQYF,TGCGCCAGCAGCTTGCGGCATCCCCCCGAGCAGTACTTC
.,TRBJ2-1,TRBD2,TRBV7-8,CASSNTRGGFNNEQFF,TGTGCCAGCAGCAATACTCGGGGGGGCTTTAACAATGAGCAGTTCTTC
.,TRBJ2-7,TRBD2,TRBV9,CASSRLAVNYEQYF,TGTGCCAGCTCCCGACTAGCGGTTAACTACGAGCAGTACTTC
.,TRBJ2-7,.,TRBV5-1,CASSQGSEAYEQYF,TGCGCCAGCAGCCAAGGATCTGAAGCCTACGAGCAGTACTTC
.,TRBJ2-3,TRBD2,TRBV9,CASSVSSGGAQDTQYF,TGTGCCAGCAGCGTATCTAGCGGGGGGGCCCAAGATACGCAGTATTTT
.,TRBJ2-2,TRBD2,TRBV9,CASSVGAGRANTGELFF,TGTGCCAGCAGCGTAGGGGCAGGGAGGGCGAACACCGGGGAGCTGTTTTTT
.,TRBJ2-5,TRBD1,TRBV27,CASSSHRGLAYQETQYF,TGTGCCAGCAGTTCCCACAGGGGCCTAGCTTACCAAGAGACCCAGTACTTC
.,TRBJ2-1,.,TRBV19,CASSPIPTYNEQFF,TGTGCCAGTAGTCCCATCCCCACCTACAATGAGCAGTTCTTC
.,TRBJ2-1,.,TRBV29-1,CSVRSGGRYNEQFF,TGCAGCGTCCGGAGTGGGGGCCGCTACAATGAGCAGTTCTTC
.,TRBJ2-7,.,TRBV5-1,CASSLAARSSYEQYF,TGCGCCAGCAGCTTGGCCGCCAGGAGCTCCTACGAGCAGTACTTC
.,TRBJ2-3,.,TRBV10-3,CAISVGGFDTDTQYF,TGTGCCATCAGTGTTGGGGGGTTCGACACAGATACGCAGTATTTT
few,TRBJ1-5,TRBD1,TRBV19,CATSPGTAEGQPQHF,TGTGCCACTTCCCCAGGGACAGCGGAGGGACAGCCCCAGCATTTT
.,TRBJ1-5,.,TRBV2,CASSVGVFSNQPQHF,TGTGCCAGCAGTGTTGGGGTTTTTAGCAATCAGCCCCAGCATTTT
.,TRBJ2-5,.,TRBV7-2,CASSLAPGVQETQYF,TGTGCCAGCAGCTTAGCCCCTGGGGTACAAGAGACCCAGTACTTC
.,TRBJ2-5,.,TRBV2,CASREETQYF,TGTGCCAGTAGAGAGGAGACCCAGTACTTC
.,TRBJ2-2,.,TRBV2,CASSAQPNTGELFF,TGTGCCAGCAGTGCCCAGCCGAACACCGGGGAGCTGTTTTTT
.,TRBJ2-5,.,TRBV7-2,CASSSGSQETQYF,TGTGCCAGCAGCTCGGGCAGCCAAGAGACCCAGTACTTC
.,TRBJ1-5,.,TRBV2,CASSEVGTPNQPQHF,TGTGCCAGCAGTGAAGTAGGGACTCCCAATCAGCCCCAGCATTTT
.,TRBJ1-2,.,TRBV28,CASSPWVQEADGRYGYTF,TGTGCCAGCAGTCCCTGGGTACAGGAGGCAGACGGGCGATATGGCTACACCTTC
.,TRBJ2-1,.,TRBV5-4,CASSLAEGRQFF,TGTGCCAGCAGCTTGGCCGAGGGGAGGCAGTTCTTC
.,TRBJ1-5,.,TRBV27,CASSLSGFEAPNSNQPQHF,TGTGCCAGCAGTTTATCGGGTTTTGAGGCACCGAATAGCAATCAGCCCCAGCATTTT
.,TRBJ1-1,.,TRBV6-5,CASRRKGQSEAFF,TGTGCCAGCAGACGAAAGGGCCAGAGCGAAGCTTTCTTT
.,TRBJ1-1,TRBD1,TRBV5-1,CASSSLTGGAPEAFF,TGCGCCAGCAGCTCATTGACAGGGGGCGCCCCTGAAGCTTTCTTT
.,TRBJ2-7,.,TRBV19,CASSVFGWESEQYF,TGTGCCAGTAGTGTTTTCGGTTGGGAGTCAGAGCAGTACTTC
.,TRBJ2-7,.,TRBV11-2,CASSSTRVIYEQYF,TGTGCCAGCAGTTCTACAAGGGTTATCTACGAGCAGTACTTC
.,TRBJ2-7,.,TRBV7-2,CASSLGRIYEQYF,TGTGCCAGCAGCTTAGGACGGATCTACGAGCAGTACTTC
.,TRBJ1-5,TRBD1,TRBV13,CASSLGTGAYQPQHF,TGTGCCAGCAGCTTAGGGACAGGGGCTTATCAGCCCCAGCATTTT
.,TRBJ1-5,.,TRBV7-7,CASSFLEGLVPTYSNQPQHF,TGTGCCAGCAGCTTCTTGGAGGGGCTTGTCCCCACATATAGCAATCAGCCCCAGCATTTT
.,TRBJ1-2,.,TRBV7-2,CASSLSYGYTF,TGTGCCAGCAGTTTGAGCTATGGCTACACCTTC
.,TRBJ2-3,TRBD1,TRBV7-3,CASSEDRGSDTQYF,TGTGCCAGCAGCGAGGACAGGGGGTCAGATACGCAGTATTTT
.,TRBJ1-2,TRBD1,TRBV28,CASSRDRGGYTF,TGTGCCAGCAGTCGGGACAGGGGTGGCTACACCTTC
.,TRBJ2-3,TRBD2,TRBV6-1,CASDSGGRSTDTQYF,TGTGCCAGCGATAGCGGGGGACGCAGCACAGATACGCAGTATTTT
.,TRBJ2-1,.,TRBV12-5,CASGLSENEQFF,TGTGCTAGTGGTTTGTCAGAGAATGAGCAGTTCTTC
.,TRBJ1-2,.,TRBV6-5,CASTDPGGPNYGYTF,TGTGCCAGCACGGACCCGGGAGGGCCAAACTATGGCTACACCTTC
.,TRBJ1-1,TRBD1,TRBV5-1,CASSLGTGRGWTEAFF,TGCGCCAGCAGCTTGGGAACGGGCAGGGGGTGGACTGAAGCTTTCTTT
.,TRBJ2-1,TRBD1,TRBV9,CASSLISGTGSSLIYNEQFF,TGTGCCAGCAGCTTAATTTCCGGGACAGGGAGTTCGCTGATATACAATGAGCAGTTCTTC
once,TRBJ1-2,.,TRBV29-1,CSATENYGYTF,TGCAGCGCCACAGAAAATTATGGCTACACCTTC
.,TRBJ2-7,.,TRBV18,CASSPGGSSREQYF,TGTGCCAGCTCACCCGGGGGCAGCTCCAGGGAGCAGTACTTC
.,TRBJ1-2,.,TRBV18,CASSPGGLDYGYTF,TGTGCCAGCTCACCTGGAGGTTTGGACTATGGCTACACCTTC
.,TRBJ1-3,.,TRBV6-6,CASSPTSGGSGNTIYF,TGTGCCAGCAGTCCAACCTCGGGGGGCTCTGGAAACACCATATATTTT
.,TRBJ2-3,.,TRBV4-3,CASSQDHTGPNTQYF,TGCGCCAGCAGCCAAGATCACACAGGACCGAATACGCAGTATTTT